The 14 T cell receptor beta chains below all came from one sample that was sequenced in a study of cytomegalovirus exposure and HLA in healthy donors. The PCR contained 60 Vbeta and 13 Jbeta primers. Clones were read by immunoSEQ multiplex PCR, and TCRdb kept only the in-frame ones, dropping some. The sample records about 110,000 clones, over 65% being singletons. Sequencing used PBMCs. Every receptor here comes from a man aged 25 to 40 in good health and CMV-seropositive.

The V call is TRBV5-1, the J call TRBJ2-1; the match to TRBD2 covers 8 bases. The CDR3 spans 16 residues. V lost 5 bases, J lost 0 bases, and 7 bases stayed unmatched. From germline, CDR1 is SGHRS and CDR2 YFSETQ. The CDR3 region has the DNA TGCGCCAGCAGTACTGAGCGGGGGAGCTCCTACAATGAGCAGTTCTTC. Translated: CASSTERGSSYNEQFF. The entire variable domain, with the rest obtained from reference TRBV5-1 and TRBJ2-1, is as follows: KAGVTQTPRYLIKTRGQQVTLSCSPISGHRSVSWYQQTPGQGLQFLFEYFSETQRNKGNFPGRFSGRQFSNSRSEMNVSTLELGDSALYLCASSTERGSSYNEQFFGPGTRLTVL.

This CDR3 is CASSFYLDSSYEQYF. DNA for the CDR3: TGTGCCAGCAGCTTTTACTTGGACAGCTCCTACGAGCAGTACTTC. The chain is built from TRBV12-1 and TRBJ2-7; no DNA check was done on the table's D call, TRBD1. TRBV12-1 is recorded as a pseudogene. CDR3 size: 15 residues.

The J gene is TRBJ2-7, the V gene TRBV7-6, with 7 bases identical to TRBD2. Trimming removed 3 bases from V and 2 bases from J; junction bases left unmatched: 7. The CDR3 totals 15 residues. Germline V gene data show CDR1 as SGHVS and CDR2 as FNYEAQ. CDR3 DNA: TGTGCCAGCAGCTTGGAGACTAGCCCACCCTACGAGCAGTACTTC. The encoded protein is CASSLETSPPYEQYF.

This clone was recorded once. The CDR3 nucleotides read TGTGCCAGCAGTGGGCGGACAGGGGTTGAGAACATTCAGTACTTC. It yields the protein CASSGRTGVENIQYF. This chain uses TRBV25-1 with TRBJ2-4; 9 nucleotides match TRBD1. The CDR3 totals 15 residues. V gave up 4 bases and J gave up 7 bases; unmatched junction bases: 8. Germline V gives CDR1 MGHDK, CDR2 SYGVNS.

The chain couples TRBV18 to TRBJ1-2, with 8 positions matching TRBD1. In germline, CDR1 is KGHSH, CDR2 LQKENI. The CDR3 has 16 amino acids. The V segment lost 0 bases and the J segment 0 bases; nucleotides outside the gene matches: 3. CDR3 nucleotides: TGTGCCAGCTCACCACCCGGGACAGGAGCTAACTATGGCTACACCTTC. It yields the protein CASSPPGTGANYGYTF.

The chain joins TRBV7-2 to TRBJ2-1, with TRBD2 as a possible D gene (7 bases). The CDR3 totals 15 residues. CDR1 is SGHTA, CDR2 FQGNSA, per germline. V was shortened by 1 base and J by 2 bases, with 9 bases between the two germline ends. The CDR3 DNA reads as TGTGCCAGCAGCTTAGAGGGGGGGCCCTACAATGAGCAGTTCTTC. Translating gives CASSLEGGPYNEQFF.

The V call is TRBV5-4, the J call TRBJ2-6, with TRBD1 as a possible D gene (6 bases). Germline loops: CDR1 SGHNT, CDR2 YYREEE (reference sequence). This CDR3 is 16 amino acids long. With 2 bases removed from V and 0 bases from J, the gap between germline ends came to 9 bases. Written as DNA, the CDR3 is TGTGCCAGCAGCTTCCCCAGGGGCTCTGGGGCCAACGTCCTGACTTTC. Translation gives CASSFPRGSGANVLTF. The whole variable domain, remainder taken from reference TRBV5-4 and TRBJ2-6, is ETGVTQSPTHLIKTRGQQVTLRCSSQSGHNTVSWYQQALGQGPQFIFQYYREEENGRGNFPPRFSGLQFPNYSSELNVNALELDDSALYLCASSFPRGSGANVLTFGAGSRLTVL.

The chain employs TRBV28 and TRBJ2-4, with a tentative D call TRBD1 (7 bases). The CDR3 is 17 residues long. Trimming took off 4 bases at V and 3 bases at J, with 19 bases between the two ends. Germline values: CDR1 MDHEN, CDR2 SYDVKM. As DNA, the CDR3 is TGTGCCAGCAGTTCCCGAGGGGGCGGGATAGGCAAAAACATTCAGTACTTC. Amino acids: CASSSRGGGIGKNIQYF.

This sequence joins TRBV7-2 and TRBJ1-6, with D perhaps matching TRBD1 (5 bases). CDR1 is SGHTA and CDR2 is FQGNSA in the germline V gene. This CDR3 has 15 amino acids. V was pared by 0 bases and J by 10 bases, with 13 bases between. CDR3 amino acids: CASSLAVGRRSPLHF. CDR3 DNA: TGTGCCAGCAGCTTAGCGGTGGGGCGCAGATCACCCCTCCACTTT.

The chain is built from TRBV5-1 and TRBJ1-1; D unresolved. With 3 bases removed from V and 5 bases from J, the gap between germline ends came to 14 bases. The CDR3 has 14 residues. Germline V CDR1 and CDR2: SGHRS, YFSETQ. The CDR3 DNA reads as TGCGCCAGCAGCTCAGGCGGGGAGCGGACTGAAGCTTTCTTT. It specifies CASSSGGERTEAFF.

The chain combines TRBV19 with TRBJ2-7; 8 bases agree with TRBD2. J was trimmed by 6 bases and V by 7 bases; bases with no gene match: 5. Germline V gives CDR1 LNHDA, CDR2 SQIVND (reference sequence). The CDR3 is 12 amino acids. The CDR3 is CASNLGGGEQYF. The DNA of the CDR3 is TGTGCCAGTAACCTCGGGGGGGGCGAGCAGTACTTC.

This clone has only a few counts. The chain combines TRBV19 with TRBJ2-3, with 13 bases that match TRBD2. Trimming cost V 4 bases and J 4 bases; bases outside gene matches: 5. The CDR3 is made up of 16 amino acids. CDR1 and CDR2 (germline): LNHDA, SQIVND (reference sequence). As DNA, the CDR3 is TGTGCCAGTAGTACCAGACTAGCGGGGGGTCCAGATACGCAGTATTTT. Translation: CASSTRLAGGPDTQYF.

The chain couples TRBV4-3 to TRBJ2-3; 8 nucleotides match TRBD2. V lost 0 bases and J lost 6; bases outside the gene matches: 5. Germline-derived CDR1 and CDR2 are LGHNA and YSLEER. This CDR3 is built from 15 residues. CDR3: CASSQDGLARDTQYF. The CDR3 DNA reads TGCGCCAGCAGCCAAGATGGACTAGCTAGGGATACGCAGTATTTT.

The rearrangement links TRBV28 to TRBJ1-1; 7 positions match TRBD1. The CDR3 is 15 amino acids. Germline V gene sequence: CDR1 MDHEN, CDR2 SYDVKM. Unmatched junction bases numbered 13, after V lost 6 bases and J lost 6 bases. This chain's CDR3 is CASSPVSQGWPEAFF. The DNA of the CDR3 is TGTGCCAGCAGCCCCGTATCACAGGGGTGGCCTGAAGCTTTCTTT.